These 17 T cell receptor beta chains originate from one sample sequenced in a study of CD8 T cells in Susac syndrome. With random hexamers, reverse transcription was performed on roughly 0.45 to 1 ug of RNA. One entry per CDR3 protein results from TCRdb running MiXCR on the immunoSEQ multiplex PCR reads. The sample has about 130,000 distinct CDR3 sequences, roughly 80% seen once. The sequenced sample was CD8+ T cells from PBMCs. The receptors were gathered from a human donor with multiple sclerosis.

The V gene is TRBV7-9, the J gene TRBJ2-7; D may match TRBD1 or TRBD2 (5 bases each). Trimming took 4 bases from V and 7 from J, leaving 11 bases between them. The CDR3 has 12 residues. Germline V gene data show CDR1 as SEHNR and CDR2 as FQNEAQ (reference sequence). CDR3 coding DNA: TGTGCCAGCAGCTCCGGGGCAGTTGAGCAGTACGTC. It specifies CASSSGAVEQYV.

The rearrangement uses TRBV3-1 and TRBJ2-2; the D gene is possibly TRBD1 (6 bases). Per germline, CDR1 LGHDT and CDR2 YNNKEL (reference sequence). The ends were cut back, 0 bases at V and 5 bases at J, with 13 bases in the middle. This CDR3 comprises 16 residues. CDR3 coding DNA: TGTGCCAGCAGCCAAGAGGTACAGGGAAGGACCGGGGAGCTGTTTTTT. Translated, it gives CASSQEVQGRTGELFF. Based on the CDR3 plus reference TRBV3-1 and TRBJ2-2, the full variable domain is DTAVSQTPKYLVTQMGNDKSIKCEQNLGHDTMYWYKQDSKKFLKIMFSYNNKELIINETVPNRFSPKSPDKAHLNLHINSLELGDSAVYFCASSQEVQGRTGELFFGEGSRLTVL.

This chain connects TRBV23-1 to TRBJ2-2; TRBD1 or TRBD2 may be the D gene (5 bases each). TRBV23-1 is an ORF; its function is uncertain. The CDR3 is made up of 15 amino acids. V shed 6 bases and J shed 0 bases, with 11 bases lying between them. The CDR3 region is CASSEGRANTGELFF. The CDR3, as DNA: TGCGCCAGCAGCGAGGGCAGGGCGAACACCGGGGAGCTGTTTTTT.

This clonotype turned up a few times. The gene calls are TRBV23-1 and TRBJ2-7, with a possible D match to TRBD2 (5 bases). TRBV23-1 is identified as an open reading frame with a role that is uncertain. The CDR3 covers 13 residues. V was clipped by 10 bases and J by 3 bases, with 16 bases between them. The CDR3 spells CATPEAANYEQYV. Written as DNA, the CDR3 is TGCGCCACCCCGGAGGCCGCTAACTACGAGCAGTACGTC.

The genes are TRBV10-2 and TRBJ2-3; 8 positions match TRBD1. Germline V gene lookup returns CDR1 WSHSY and CDR2 SAAADI. V gave up 4 bases and J gave up 10 bases; unmatched junction bases: 10. CDR3 size: 14 residues. In DNA form, the CDR3 reads TGCGCCAGCAGTGGGGACAGGCCCACAGAAGCGCAGTATTTT. This translates into CASSGDRPTEAQYF.

J is TRBJ2-5 and V is TRBV5-5; TRBD2 matches at 8 bases. Germline CDR1 reads SGHKS; CDR2 reads YYEKEE (reference sequence). V lost 3 bases to trimming and J lost 5 bases; unmatched junction nucleotides: 12. This CDR3 region has 16 residues. CDR3 sequence reads: CASSSELAVSLETQYF. The CDR3 bases are TGTGCCAGCAGCTCGGAACTAGCGGTTTCTTTGGAGACCCAGTACTTC.

This chain uses TRBV30 with TRBJ2-7, with 7 bases that match TRBD1. The CDR3 is 15 amino acids. V gave up 3 bases and J gave up 7 bases; unmatched junction bases: 15. Germline CDR1 reads GTSNPN; CDR2 reads SVGIG (reference sequence). The CDR3 spells CAWRHRDSRPEEQYF. CDR3 nucleotide sequence: TGTGCCTGGAGGCACCGGGACAGCAGACCGGAGGAGCAGTACTTC.

The chain joins TRBV27 to TRBJ1-2; D remains ambiguous. Germline V lookup: CDR1 MNHEY, CDR2 SMNVEV (reference sequence). Trimming left V 4 bases short and J 4 bases short, with 13 bases between. The CDR3 covers 14 residues. CDR3 bases: TGTGCCAGCAGTTGGAGGGCATCGAGCTATGGCTACACCTTC. Amino acids: CASSWRASSYGYTF.

The chain employs TRBV6-2 or TRBV6-3 and TRBJ1-1; D is possibly TRBD1 (5 bases). Germline-derived CDR1 and CDR2 are MNHEY and SVGEGT. Deletions cut 5 bases from V and 4 bases from J, with 26 bases between. The CDR3 has 18 residues. The CDR3 DNA follows: TGTGCCAGCAGTCTCTTTCCCTTGAAGCGTGGGCAGGGCACTGAAGCTTTCTTT. This encodes CASSLFPLKRGQGTEAFF.

This rearrangement joins TRBV2 to TRBJ2-7; D gene unclear. CDR1 and CDR2 from the germline V gene are SNHLY and FYNNEI. V dropped 3 bases and J dropped 3 bases, with 0 bases sitting between them. CDR3 length equals 10 residues. The CDR3 DNA sequence: TGTGCCAGCAGTGACTACGAGCAGTACTTC. This sequence encodes CASSDYEQYF.

The chain links TRBV20-1 to TRBJ2-3; no firm D call. V lost 1 base and J 4 bases, leaving 9 bases between the germline ends. The CDR3 runs to 13 residues. Germline V gene sequence: CDR1 DFQATT, CDR2 SNEGSKA (reference sequence). The CDR3 region is CSARGTGPDTQYF. For the CDR3, the DNA is TGCAGTGCTAGAGGCACTGGGCCAGATACGCAGTATTTT.

The chain links TRBV19 to TRBJ1-2; TRBD1 aligns across 10 bases. The trim removed 3 bases at V and 5 bases at J, leaving 6 bases unmatched. Germline loops: CDR1 LNHDA, CDR2 SQIVND (reference sequence). This CDR3 is 15 amino acids long. In DNA, the CDR3 is TGTGCCAGTAGTATCGGGACAGGGGCTTCGTATGGCTACACCTTC. Its protein is CASSIGTGASYGYTF.

This chain joins TRBV7-2 and TRBJ2-3; 12 bases line up with TRBD2. Trimming cost V 3 bases and J 5 bases; bases outside gene matches: 6. The length of the CDR3 is 16 residues. Germline lookup yields CDR1 SGHTA and CDR2 FQGNSA. The CDR3 protein is CASSLLAGGPLDTQYF. The CDR3 coding sequence is TGTGCCAGCAGCTTGCTAGCGGGAGGGCCCTTAGATACGCAGTATTTT.

This sequence joins TRBV4-1 and TRBJ1-2, with D uncertain. CDR1 and CDR2 (germline): MGHRA, YSYEKL. The V end lost 4 bases, the J end lost 5 bases, and 8 bases lay between the germline ends. The CDR3 runs to 12 residues. In DNA form, the CDR3 reads TGCGCCAGCAGCCGCGACACTTATGGCTACACCTTC. Its translation is CASSRDTYGYTF.

This chain connects TRBV5-6 to TRBJ2-5; perhaps TRBD2 as D (6 bases). Per the germline V gene, CDR1 is SGHDT and CDR2 is YYEEEE. Deletions cut 5 bases from V and 5 bases from J, with 25 bases between. This CDR3 spans 17 amino acids. The DNA for the CDR3 is TGTGCCAGCAGTTTCGGAGCGGGTTCGGGTGTGAGGGAGACCCAGTACTTC. This codes for CASSFGAGSGVRETQYF.

The V and J genes are TRBV10-3 and TRBJ1-2; D might be TRBD1 (6 bases). The CDR3 is 15 amino acids. CDR1 is ENHRY, CDR2 SYGVKD, per germline. The V end lost 4 bases, the J end lost 8 bases, and 20 bases lay between the germline ends. The CDR3 is CAISGKGGVLSGYTF. The DNA for the CDR3 is TGTGCCATCAGTGGCAAGGGGGGCGTTTTAAGCGGCTACACCTTC.

This clonotype turned up a few times. The chain is built from TRBV20-1 and TRBJ2-7, with D perhaps given as TRBD1 or TRBD2 (5 bases each). CDR1 and CDR2 from the germline V gene are DFQATT and SNEGSKA (reference sequence). V was shortened by 0 bases and J by 2 bases, with 11 bases between the two germline ends. The CDR3 totals 14 residues. The CDR3 is CSARDPGPTYEQYF. CDR3 sequence (DNA): TGCAGTGCTAGAGATCCGGGGCCGACCTACGAGCAGTACTTC.